These 14 T cell receptor beta chains were all obtained from the same sample, sequenced in a study of cytomegalovirus exposure and HLA in healthy donors. The primer mix had 60 Vbeta and 13 Jbeta primers. Sequenced by immunoSEQ multiplex PCR; TCRdb stores in-frame clones only, minus some. The data include 200,000 to 250,000 clones; the top ten clones carry less than 1%. Sequenced material: PBMCs. All receptors derive from a woman in her twenties or thirties in good health and CMV-seropositive.

The V gene is TRBV7-7, the J gene TRBJ2-7; 11 bases match TRBD1. Germline values: CDR1 SSHAT, CDR2 FNYEAQ (reference sequence). J was trimmed by 4 bases and V by 5 bases; bases with no gene match: 4. This CDR3 is built from 14 residues. The CDR3 nucleotides are TGTGCCAGCAGCACAGGACAGGGGGCATACGAGCAGTACTTC. Protein: CASSTGQGAYEQYF.

The genes are TRBV11-1 and TRBJ1-5, with 7 bases fitting TRBD1. CDR3 size: 14 residues. V dropped 1 base and J dropped 5; count of bases not matched to a gene: 2. CDR1 SGHAT and CDR2 FQDESV come from the germline V gene (reference sequence). In nucleotides, the CDR3 is TGTGCCAGCAGCTTAGAAGGGGGCCATCAGCCCCAGCATTTT. This gives the protein CASSLEGGHQPQHF. The entire variable domain, with the rest obtained from reference TRBV11-1 and TRBJ1-5, is as follows: EAEVAQSPRYKITEKSQAVAFWCDPISGHATLYWYRQILGQGPELLVQFQDESVVDDSQLPKDRFSAERLKGVDSTLKIQPAELGDSAMYLCASSLEGGHQPQHFGDGTRLSIL.

With respect to this clone: A junction boundary mismatches the germline segment, possibly from a read error. The same CDR3 can be traced to other DNA sequences in this sample. The genes are TRBV10-1 and TRBJ1-1; D is perhaps TRBD1 (6 bases). Germline V gene data show CDR1 as WNHNN and CDR2 as SYGVQD (reference sequence). The CDR3 sequence is 16 residues long. The CDR3 reads CASSPPTTGPDTEAFF. The CDR3 DNA sequence: TGCGCCAGCAGTCCTCCAACGACAGGTCCCGACACTGAAGCTTTCTTC.

The rearrangement uses TRBV5-4 and TRBJ2-2, with D possibly being TRBD2 (6 bases). The CDR3 is 17 residues long. The germline gives CDR1 SGHNT, CDR2 YYREEE (reference sequence). Trimming left V 4 bases short and J 0 bases short, with 16 bases between. The CDR3 sequence: CASSPSGRGTNTGELFF. For the CDR3, the DNA is TGTGCCAGCAGCCCGAGCGGGCGGGGTACGAACACCGGGGAGCTGTTTTTT.

CDR3: CATRLGGQPQHF. In DNA form, the CDR3 reads TGTGCCACCCGACTCGGGGGTCAGCCCCAGCATTTT. The rearrangement uses TRBV19 and TRBJ1-5; TRBD1 might be the D (5 bases). Trimming removed 10 bases at V and 6 bases at J, with 13 bases between. Germline V CDR1 and CDR2: LNHDA, SQIVND (reference sequence). The CDR3 has 12 amino acids.

The rearrangement links TRBV19 to TRBJ2-7; D is undetermined. The V gene's germline CDR1 is LNHDA and CDR2 SQIVND (reference sequence). CDR3 length: 14 amino acids. Trimming removed 3 bases from V and 3 bases from J, with 12 bases in between. CDR3 sequence reads: CASSIQTRNYEQYF. The CDR3 DNA reads TGTGCCAGTAGTATCCAGACACGTAACTACGAGCAGTACTTC.

CDR3 residues: CATSIPGFATEAFF. In DNA, the CDR3 is TGTGCCACCAGCATCCCAGGGTTTGCCACTGAAGCTTTCTTT. J is TRBJ1-1 and V is TRBV15; D may be TRBD1 (5 bases). Germline V lookup: CDR1 LNHNV, CDR2 YYDKDF (reference sequence). The CDR3 loop spans 14 amino acids. Trimming pared 4 bases from V and 4 bases from J, leaving 13 bases between. Using reference TRBV15 and TRBJ1-1 for the parts outside the CDR3, the full variable domain is DAMVIQNPRYQVTQFGKPVTLSCSQTLNHNVMYWYQQKSSQAPKLLFHYYDKDFNNEADTPDNFQSRRPNTSFCFLDIRSPGLGDTAMYLCATSIPGFATEAFFGQGTRLTVV.

The chain links TRBV6-5 to TRBJ2-5, with D possibly TRBD1 on 6 matching bases. V gave up 4 bases and J gave up 0 bases, with 15 bases separating them. The CDR3 sequence is 16 residues long. Germline CDR1 is MNHEY and CDR2 is SVGAGI. DNA of the CDR3: TGTGCCAGCAGTTCCCAATTCCGGGACAACCAAGAGACCCAGTACTTC. This encodes CASSSQFRDNQETQYF.

The chain employs TRBV10-2 and TRBJ1-5; 7 nucleotides agree with TRBD1. With 6 bases clipped from V and 5 bases from J, the junction kept 7 bases outside the gene matches. CDR1 WSHSY and CDR2 SAAADI come from the germline V gene. This CDR3 spans 14 amino acids. DNA for the CDR3: TGCGCCAGCAGGATGACAGGGTTCGATCAGCCCCAGCATTTT. Translated, it gives CASRMTGFDQPQHF.

V is TRBV29-1 and J is TRBJ1-4; 10 bases are a match to TRBD1. Trimming at V came to 2 bases and at J to 6 bases, leaving 9 bases not matched to a gene. Germline CDR1 is SQVTM and CDR2 is ANQGSEA. The CDR3 consists of 16 residues. For the CDR3, the DNA is TGCAGCGTTGAAACCAAAAGACAGGGGGCTGATGAAAAACTGTTTTTT. Translated: CSVETKRQGADEKLFF.

The chain uses TRBV29-1 and TRBJ2-7, with D possibly matching TRBD1 (5 bases). The CDR3 runs 13 residues. CDR1 and CDR2 from the germline V gene are SQVTM and ANQGSEA. V dropped 0 bases and J dropped 4 bases, with 10 bases sitting between them. This CDR3 is CSVEDDAGYEQYF. CDR3 coding DNA: TGCAGCGTTGAAGATGACGCAGGGTACGAGCAGTACTTC.

The V call is TRBV5-1, the J call TRBJ1-5, with D possibly TRBD1 on 5 matching bases. Trimming took 3 bases from V and 7 from J, leaving 14 bases between them. This CDR3 comprises 14 residues. CDR1 is SGHRS, CDR2 YFSETQ, per germline. This CDR3 is CASSWDGGGQPQHF. CDR3 nucleotide sequence: TGCGCCAGCAGCTGGGACGGCGGGGGGCAGCCCCAGCATTTT.

The genes are TRBV28 and TRBJ2-3, with 8 positions matching TRBD2. CDR1 and CDR2 (germline): MDHEN, SYDVKM. The junction had 8 bases not matched to a gene; V was cut back by 7 bases and J by 5 bases. The CDR3 extends over 14 amino acids. The chain's CDR3 is CASNKLSGVDTQYF. The CDR3 bases are TGTGCCAGCAACAAACTTAGCGGGGTAGATACGCAGTATTTT.

The chain combines TRBV30 with TRBJ2-5; a weak D match, TRBD1 (6 bases). The CDR3 has 15 residues. Per the germline V gene, CDR1 is GTSNPN and CDR2 is SVGIG (reference sequence). Trimming left V 7 bases short and J 4 bases short, with 22 bases between. The CDR3 nucleotides are TGTGCCTCACGCCCGGACGCACTGGGGGCAGAGACCCAGTACTTC. Amino acid sequence: CASRPDALGAETQYF.